This is a list of T cell receptor beta chains from one sample in a study of T cell responses to AZD1222 COVID-19 vaccine. Method: immunoSEQ multiplex PCR; TCRdb's copy keeps in-frame clones and lacks some. The table includes approximately 70,000 clones, over 80% detected once. This sample comprised peripheral blood, obtained on day 0 of AZD1222 vaccination. The receptors come from an adult in good health. Each CDR3 is given with its conserved first and last residue. D genes are given only for firm matches. Expanded clones get a size class; other rows say once, few or many, or leave the size out.

j_call v_call d_call clone_size cdr3_aa cdr3_nt
TRBJ1-1 TRBV11-2 - - CASSPLTGLGAFF TGTGCCAGCAGCCCCCTCACGGGGTTGGGGGCTTTCTTT
TRBJ1-4 TRBV20-1 - - CSALTNEKLFF TGCAGTGCTTTGACTAATGAAAAACTGTTTTTT
TRBJ1-2 TRBV19 - - CASSTRDHTNYGYTF TGTGCCAGTAGTACTCGAGACCACACTAACTATGGCTACACCTTC
TRBJ1-3 TRBV7-2 - - CASSLGTSDSGNTIYF TGTGCCAGCAGCCTCGGGACAAGTGACTCTGGAAACACCATATATTTT
TRBJ2-5 TRBV5-5 - - CASSLGALGGGETQYF TGTGCCAGCAGCTTGGGAGCTCTAGGAGGCGGGGAGACCCAGTACTTC
TRBJ2-7 TRBV5-1 - - CASSSGQGLDEQYF TGCGCCAGCAGCTCAGGACAGGGACTAGACGAGCAGTACTTC
TRBJ2-7 TRBV5-1 TRBD1 - CASRPTRTGYSYEQYF TGCGCCAGCAGACCTACCCGGACAGGGTATTCCTACGAGCAGTACTTC
TRBJ2-7 TRBV28 TRBD1 - CASSSSGTGDNEQYF TGTGCCAGCAGTTCCTCCGGGACAGGAGACAACGAGCAGTACTTC
TRBJ1-5 TRBV7-2 - - CASSLVRGGNQPQHF TGTGCCAGCAGCTTAGTTCGAGGAGGCAATCAGCCCCAGCATTTT
TRBJ2-2 TRBV29-1 TRBD2 - CSVVLGRGYGELFF TGCAGCGTTGTTCTTGGGCGGGGGTACGGGGAGCTGTTTTTT
TRBJ1-6 TRBV30 - - CAWSRYNSPLHF TGTGCCTGGAGTCGCTACAATTCACCCCTCCACTTT
TRBJ1-2 TRBV30 - - CAWSRGRADGYTF TGTGCCTGGAGCAGGGGCAGGGCCGATGGCTACACCTTC
TRBJ2-5 TRBV6-5 TRBD2 - CASSYAGGRETQYF TGTGCCAGCAGTTACGCGGGGGGCCGAGAGACCCAGTACTTC
TRBJ2-1 TRBV15 - - CATSRDGDGQFF TGTGCCACCAGCAGAGATGGGGATGGGCAGTTCTTC
TRBJ2-7 TRBV19 - - CASSISQAAKYEQYF TGTGCCAGTAGTATATCACAGGCGGCAAAGTACGAGCAGTACTTC
TRBJ1-1 TRBV2 TRBD1 - CASQTGQGWKNTEAFF TGTGCCAGCCAGACGGGACAGGGATGGAAGAACACTGAAGCTTTCTTT
TRBJ2-1 TRBV5-1 TRBD2 few CASGTGGAGNEQFF TGCGCCAGCGGAACCGGGGGGGCTGGCAATGAGCAGTTCTTC
TRBJ1-4 TRBV7-9 - - CASSFLGLREKLFF TGTGCCAGCAGCTTCTTGGGCCTCAGGGAAAAACTGTTTTTT
TRBJ1-4 TRBV5-8 - once CASSKFRGLATNEKLFF TGTGCCAGCAGCAAATTCAGGGGCCTTGCAACTAATGAAAAACTGTTTTTT
TRBJ1-1 TRBV12-3/TRBV12-4 TRBD1 - CASRNRGKAFF TGTGCCAGCCGAAACAGGGGGAAAGCTTTCTTT
TRBJ1-2 TRBV10-3 - few CAISEMTGGYTF TGTGCCATCAGTGAGATGACAGGCGGCTACACCTTC
TRBJ1-3 TRBV7-9 TRBD1 - CASDREGNTIYF TGTGCCAGCGACAGGGAAGGAAACACCATATATTTT
TRBJ1-4 TRBV4-2 TRBD1 few CASGTGQNEKLFF TGTGCCAGCGGGACAGGCCAAAATGAAAAACTGTTTTTT
TRBJ1-4 TRBV7-9 TRBD1 - CASSLGDRGANEKLFF TGTGCCAGCAGCTTAGGAGACAGGGGAGCTAATGAAAAACTGTTTTTT
TRBJ1-2 TRBV30 TRBD1 many CAWSVQGASRGYTF TGTGCCTGGAGTGTACAGGGGGCGTCTCGTGGCTACACCTTC
TRBJ2-5 TRBV9 - - CASSVARFTQGPQYF TGTGCCAGCAGCGTAGCCAGGTTCACCCAGGGGCCCCAGTACTTC
TRBJ1-5 TRBV3-1/TRBV3-2 - - CASSQRTAPQPQHF TGTGCCAGCAGCCAGCGGACAGCCCCTCAGCCCCAGCATTTT
TRBJ2-7 TRBV5-4 - - CASSRRVSTDEQYF TGTGCCAGCAGCCGGCGGGTCTCGACGGACGAGCAGTACTTC
TRBJ2-6 TRBV9 - once CASSVTGLLSGANVLTF TGTGCCAGCAGCGTAACAGGGTTGCTCTCTGGGGCCAACGTCCTGACTTTC
TRBJ2-5 TRBV5-1 TRBD2 - CASSRGLAEAQETQYF TGCGCCAGCAGCAGGGGACTAGCGGAGGCCCAAGAGACCCAGTACTTC
TRBJ1-1 TRBV7-8 - - CASSLVKELGTEAFF TGTGCCAGCAGCTTAGTGAAGGAACTGGGGACTGAAGCTTTCTTT
TRBJ2-7 TRBV19 TRBD1 - CASSSGTGAYEQYF TGTGCCAGTAGTAGTGGGACAGGGGCCTACGAGCAGTACTTC
TRBJ2-3 TRBV28 - - CASRFLDVRGTDTQYF TGTGCCAGCAGGTTCCTCGATGTTCGTGGCACAGATACGCAGTATTTT
TRBJ2-1 TRBV6-5 TRBD1 few CASNPRTGSGDEQFF TGTGCCAGCAACCCGCGGACAGGGAGTGGGGATGAGCAGTTCTTC
TRBJ1-1 TRBV4-1 - - CASSPTWGGSTEAFF TGCGCCAGCAGCCCAACCTGGGGTGGGAGCACTGAAGCTTTCTTT
TRBJ2-1 TRBV28 TRBD2 - CASSLGWGLAGAGVGNEQFF TGTGCCAGCAGTTTAGGTTGGGGACTAGCGGGGGCCGGGGTCGGCAATGAGCAGTTCTTC
TRBJ2-7 TRBV6-6 - - CASSTRGVSYEQYF TGTGCCAGCAGTACCCGAGGGGTTTCCTACGAGCAGTACTTC
TRBJ2-1 TRBV28 - - CASSLFSSDEQFF TGTGCCAGCAGTTTATTTTCTAGCGATGAGCAGTTCTTC
TRBJ2-7 TRBV7-9 - once CASSSRRGHEQYF TGTGCCAGCAGCTCCCGCAGGGGCCACGAGCAGTACTTC
TRBJ1-1 TRBV15 - - CATSRDRKNTEAFF TGTGCCACCAGCAGAGATCGGAAGAACACTGAAGCTTTCTTT
TRBJ1-6 TRBV5-6 - - CATGLRYNSPLHF TGTGCCACGGGGCTTCGGTATAATTCACCCCTCCACTTT
TRBJ1-2 TRBV28 - - CASRVVGNYGYTF TGTGCCAGCAGGGTAGTGGGTAACTATGGCTACACCTTC
TRBJ2-1 TRBV5-6 TRBD1 - CASSPKQGAGSYNEQFF TGTGCCAGCAGCCCCAAACAGGGGGCAGGCTCCTACAATGAGCAGTTCTTC
TRBJ2-3 TRBV6-5 - - CASSIQGTTDTQYF TGTGCCAGCAGTATACAGGGTACGACAGATACGCAGTATTTT
TRBJ2-5 TRBV25-1 - - CASSESRQGWETQYF TGTGCCAGCAGTGAATCCCGGCAGGGGTGGGAGACCCAGTACTTC
TRBJ2-3 TRBV18 TRBD1 - CASSPTGADTQYF TGTGCCAGCTCACCTACAGGGGCAGATACGCAGTATTTT
TRBJ1-6 TRBV2 TRBD1 - CASGDRVSNSPLHF TGTGCCAGTGGGGACAGGGTGTCGAATTCACCCCTCCACTTT
TRBJ1-1 TRBV15 - - CATSRTGRLNTEAFF TGTGCCACCAGCAGAACGGGACGGCTGAACACTGAAGCTTTCTTT
TRBJ1-1 TRBV10-3 - - CAIRSAGEGGEAFF TGTGCCATCAGGTCCGCGGGGGAGGGTGGTGAAGCTTTCTTT
TRBJ2-2 TRBV2 - - CASSGSGLTGELFF TGTGCCAGCAGTGGTTCAGGGCTCACCGGGGAGCTGTTTTTT
TRBJ2-2 TRBV7-3 - - CASRRTVANTGELFF TGTGCCAGCAGAAGGACAGTCGCGAACACCGGGGAGCTGTTTTTT
TRBJ2-5 TRBV19 TRBD2 - CASSMASGVGETQYF TGTGCCAGTAGTATGGCTAGCGGGGTCGGCGAGACCCAGTACTTC
TRBJ2-6 TRBV5-8 - - CASEGYGSNVLTF TGTGCCAGCGAGGGGTATGGGTCCAACGTCCTGACTTTC
TRBJ2-5 TRBV5-1 - - CASSLALGDGETQYF TGCGCCAGCAGCTTGGCGTTAGGGGACGGGGAGACCCAGTACTTC
TRBJ2-5 TRBV29-1 TRBD2 - CSVVRGAGETQYF TGCAGCGTTGTGCGGGGGGCGGGAGAGACCCAGTACTTC
TRBJ2-5 TRBV28 - once CASSLSGVWKTQYF TGTGCCAGCAGTTTATCAGGGGTGTGGAAGACCCAGTACTTC
TRBJ1-1 TRBV11-2 - many CASSFTTGGTEAFF TGTGCCAGCAGCTTCACTACGGGGGGCACTGAAGCTTTCTTT